Below, one T cell receptor beta chain is given with its context. This record belongs to a study of blood T cell repertoires in COVID-19. Overall study context: The samples span acute and convalescent COVID-19 from the United States, Italy and Spain. Nucleic acid was either cDNA or gDNA, and it came from T cells, B-cell-depleted T cells, or PBMCs.

Participants were placed into cohorts based on the clinical history they reported. Cohort 3 donors were reported recovered after two negative PCRs, clearance, or symptom resolution. The CDR3 length is 13 residues. Germline CDR1 is GTSNPN and CDR2 is SVGIG (reference sequence). The V gene lost 3 bases and the J gene lost 4 bases, with 10 bases spanning the gap. This table comes from immunoSEQ multiplex PCR, and its TCRdb copy is limited to in-frame clones, with some not included. The profile shows almost 200,000 clones, around 89% of them singletons. The sequence came from a woman aged 18-30 years who had recovered from COVID-19. The chain carries TRBV30 and TRBJ2-1; D ambiguous. The sample comprised PBMCs or T cells enriched from blood (not recorded which). The CDR3, as DNA: TGTGCCTGGAGAATCCGCGAGTACAATGAGCAGTTCTTC. Protein product: CAWRIREYNEQFF. Together with reference TRBV30 and TRBJ2-1, the CDR3 gives the full variable domain: SQTIHQWPATLVQPVGSPLSLECTVEGTSNPNLYWYRQAAGRGLQLLFYSVGIGQISSEVPQNLSASRPQDRQFILSSKKLLLSDSGFYLCAWRIREYNEQFFGPGTRLTVL.